The 28 T cell receptor beta chains given below trace back to one sample, sequenced in a study of monozygotic twins with inflammatory bowel disease. TCRdb reworked the 5' RACE reads into one entry per CDR3 protein, no DNA. The sample's table shows about 150,000 distinct CDR3 sequences. The sequenced sample consisted of blood. The receptors originated from a human donor with ulcerative colitis or Crohn's disease, or a healthy co-twin of an affected twin (not recorded which).

The rearrangement joins TRBV6-2 or TRBV6-3 to TRBJ1-1; TCRdb calls TRBD1, which cannot be checked without DNA. The CDR3 has 14 amino acids. Germline-derived CDR1 and CDR2 are MNHEY and SVGEGT. Here the CDR3 reads CASRASTANTEAFF.

The J gene is TRBJ1-2, the V gene TRBV5-1. The length of the CDR3 is 12 residues. Germline CDR1 SGHRS, CDR2 YFSETQ. CDR3 residues: CASRGANYGYTF.

V is TRBV20-1 and J is TRBJ2-7; the TRBD1 assignment by TCRdb is unverifiable without DNA. Germline CDR1 DFQATT, CDR2 SNEGSKA (reference sequence). The CDR3 spans 12 residues. The CDR3 spells CSASGDWEEQYF.

The chain recombines TRBV20-1 with TRBJ2-2; TCRdb's D call of TRBD2 is untestable without DNA. CDR3 length: 14 residues. CDR1 and CDR2 (germline): DFQATT, SNEGSKA (reference sequence). Here the CDR3 reads CSASSGANTGELFF.

CDR3 in amino acids: CSAPGTGGFGANVLTF. This rearrangement joins TRBV20-1 to TRBJ2-6; checking the TCRdb D call of TRBD1 is not possible without DNA. CDR1 and CDR2 from the germline V gene are DFQATT and SNEGSKA (reference sequence). The CDR3 spans 16 residues.

The chain has TRBV5-1 and TRBJ1-4. The CDR3 totals 14 residues. CDR1 SGHRS and CDR2 YFSETQ come from the germline V gene. CDR3 amino acids: CASSLSTQAEKLFF.

The V and J genes are TRBV19 and TRBJ1-2; TCRdb's D gene call, TRBD1, goes unchecked for lack of DNA. From germline, CDR1 is LNHDA and CDR2 SQIVND (reference sequence). There are 16 residues in the CDR3. CDR3 sequence reads: CASSIDWDSSNYGYTF.

The V call is TRBV12-3 or TRBV12-4, the J call TRBJ1-2; absent DNA, TCRdb's TRBD1 call cannot be checked. CDR3 length: 14 residues. Here the CDR3 reads CASSARQGLYGYTF.

This chain links TRBV12-3 or TRBV12-4 with TRBJ1-6. There are 13 residues in the CDR3. CDR3 protein: CASSLEGNSPLHF.

The chain is built from TRBV5-1 and TRBJ1-1; the TCRdb D gene call, TRBD1, has no DNA to confirm it. This CDR3 is 13 amino acids long. Germline lookup yields CDR1 SGHRS and CDR2 YFSETQ. This chain's CDR3 is CASSLAGGLEAFF. Full variable domain (rest looked up from reference TRBV5-1 and TRBJ1-1): KAGVTQTPRYLIKTRGQQVTLSCSPISGHRSVSWYQQTPGQGLQFLFEYFSETQRNKGNFPGRFSGRQFSNSRSEMNVSTLELGDSALYLCASSLAGGLEAFFGQGTRLTVV.

This rearrangement joins TRBV7-9 to TRBJ2-2; TCRdb selects TRBD1, and the lack of DNA leaves this call unchecked. CDR1 is SEHNR, CDR2 FQNEAQ, per germline (reference sequence). The CDR3 consists of 16 residues. This CDR3 is CASSSRPGQGTGELFF.

The V gene is TRBV4-3, the J gene TRBJ2-1; there is no DNA to check the TCRdb D call of TRBD1. The CDR3 length is 15 residues. Germline V gives CDR1 LGHNA, CDR2 YSLEER. Here the CDR3 reads CASSHFRGPGNEQFF.

The chain uses TRBV20-1 and TRBJ1-4; TCRdb outputs TRBD1, but without DNA this stays unchecked. The CDR3 spans 14 residues. The germline V gene has CDR1 DFQATT and CDR2 SNEGSKA (reference sequence). The CDR3: CSARDSGGVEKLFF.

V usage is TRBV7-9 and J usage is TRBJ2-7; the TCRdb call, TRBD1, lacks DNA for checking. The CDR3 totals 16 residues. Germline V gene data show CDR1 as SEHNR and CDR2 as FQNEAQ (reference sequence). This CDR3 reads CASSSPFRGQGYEQYF. Together with reference TRBV7-9 and TRBJ2-7, the CDR3 gives the full variable domain: DTGVSQNPRHKITKRGQNVTFRCDPISEHNRLYWYRQTLGQGPEFLTYFQNEAQLEKSRLLSDRFSAERPKGSFSTLEIQRTEQGDSAMYLCASSSPFRGQGYEQYFGPGTRLTVT.

The rearrangement joins TRBV9 to TRBJ2-1; TCRdb lists TRBD1, though no DNA is available to test this call. CDR1 SGDLS and CDR2 YYNGEE come from the germline V gene. The length of the CDR3 is 16 residues. This chain's CDR3 is CASSQGQGVSYNEQFF.

The gene calls are TRBV4-1 and TRBJ2-3; TCRdb gives TRBD2 as the D gene, but with no DNA this cannot be confirmed. The CDR3 is made up of 17 amino acids. Germline V lookup: CDR1 MGHRA, CDR2 YSYEKL. The CDR3: CASSLSDRAGGPDTQYF.

The V and J genes are TRBV5-1 and TRBJ1-2; no DNA is available, so the TRBD1 call from TCRdb remains unchecked. The CDR3 loop spans 15 amino acids. Germline lookup yields CDR1 SGHRS and CDR2 YFSETQ. The CDR3 reads CASSLEGQGGFGYTF.

The rearrangement joins TRBV5-4 to TRBJ2-7; TCRdb's D call, TRBD2, is unchecked because there is no DNA. CDR3 length: 15 residues. The germline CDR1 and CDR2 sequences are SGHNT and YYREEE (reference sequence). CDR3: CASSLELAGGYEQYF.

This chain connects TRBV20-1 to TRBJ2-7; TCRdb reports TRBD1, a call that lacks DNA to check it against. Per germline, CDR1 DFQATT and CDR2 SNEGSKA (reference sequence). This CDR3 is built from 13 residues. CDR3 protein: CSASSREPYEQYF.

The rearrangement uses TRBV7-9 and TRBJ1-2; there is no DNA to check the TCRdb D call of TRBD1. Germline values: CDR1 SEHNR, CDR2 FQNEAQ (reference sequence). The CDR3 contains 14 residues. CDR3 amino acids: CASSLSQGTYGYTF.

The chain is built from TRBV15 and TRBJ1-4; TCRdb calls TRBD1, which cannot be checked without DNA. Germline loops: CDR1 LNHNV, CDR2 YYDKDF (reference sequence). This CDR3 is built from 16 residues. The CDR3 loop reads CATSTTQGATNEKLFF.

The V gene is TRBV20-1, the J gene TRBJ2-2; checking the TCRdb D call of TRBD1 is not possible without DNA. Per germline, CDR1 DFQATT and CDR2 SNEGSKA (reference sequence). CDR3 size: 12 residues. CDR3 residues: CSASPPSGELFF.

This sequence joins TRBV6-2 or TRBV6-3 and TRBJ2-3. This CDR3 is 15 amino acids long. Germline CDR1 and CDR2: MNHEY and SVGEGT. This CDR3 reads CASSGLWLAGDTQYF.

The chain combines TRBV3-1 with TRBJ2-1; absent DNA, TCRdb's TRBD2 call cannot be checked. From germline, CDR1 is LGHDT and CDR2 YNNKEL (reference sequence). This CDR3 has 15 residues. CDR3: CASSSGLAGWDEQFF.

The J gene is TRBJ2-7, the V gene TRBV28; TCRdb's D call, TRBD1, is unchecked because there is no DNA. The CDR3 has 13 amino acids. Germline CDR1 and CDR2: MDHEN and SYDVKM. CDR3 residues: CASRWDRLGEQYF.

V is TRBV18 and J is TRBJ2-7; TCRdb lists TRBD2, though no DNA is available to test this call. This CDR3 is 12 amino acids long. Germline lookup yields CDR1 KGHSH and CDR2 LQKENI. The CDR3 loop reads CASSRTRDEQYF.

This rearrangement joins TRBV12-3 or TRBV12-4 to TRBJ2-3. This CDR3 comprises 15 residues. CDR3 in amino acids: CASSPTPRGTDTQYF.

The chain combines TRBV5-5 with TRBJ1-5. CDR3 length: 16 residues. CDR1 and CDR2 from the germline V gene are SGHKS and YYEKEE (reference sequence). The CDR3 spells CASSLVRHHLSQPQHF.